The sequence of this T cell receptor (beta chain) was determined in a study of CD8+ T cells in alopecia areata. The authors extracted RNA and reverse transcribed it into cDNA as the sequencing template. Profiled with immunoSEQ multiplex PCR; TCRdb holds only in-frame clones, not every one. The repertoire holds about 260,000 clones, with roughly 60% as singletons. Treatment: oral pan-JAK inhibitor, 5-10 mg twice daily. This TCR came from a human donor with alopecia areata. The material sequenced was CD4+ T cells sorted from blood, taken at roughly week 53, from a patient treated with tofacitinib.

Here the CDR3 DNA reads TGCAGCGTGGGTGACAGTAGCAATCAGCCCCAGCATTTT. It codes for CSVGDSSNQPQHF. The chain recombines TRBV29-1 with TRBJ1-5; maybe TRBD1 (5 bases). The CDR3 totals 13 residues. The V and J ends lost 6 bases and 0 bases respectively, with 9 bases between them. Germline loops: CDR1 SQVTM, CDR2 ANQGSEA.